The 16 T cell receptor beta chains presented below share a single source sample, sequenced in a study of blood T cell repertoires in COVID-19. Measured with immunoSEQ multiplex PCR; TCRdb has only the in-frame clones, and not every one. This table holds around 250,000 clones, around four fifths found once. The sample consisted of peripheral blood. The receptors shown here come from an elderly man with acute or convalescent COVID-19.

This sequence joins TRBV27 and TRBJ2-1, with D uncertain. The CDR3 extends over 12 amino acids. Between the trimmed V and J ends, which lost 5 bases and 6 bases, there was a span of 8 bases. Looked up from germline, CDR1 is MNHEY and CDR2 is SMNVEV (reference sequence). The CDR3 here is CASSSITNEQFF. The CDR3 bases are TGTGCCAGCAGTAGCATTACCAATGAGCAGTTCTTC.

This sequence joins TRBV27 and TRBJ1-4; possibly TRBD1 for D (5 bases). CDR3 length equals 15 residues. V was cut by 2 bases and J by 7 bases, with 14 bases left in between. Germline V gene sequence: CDR1 MNHEY, CDR2 SMNVEV (reference sequence). The CDR3 is CASSLRAGIGEKLFF. The DNA of the CDR3 is TGTGCCAGCAGTTTACGGGCAGGGATCGGTGAAAAACTGTTTTTT.

This chain joins TRBV27 and TRBJ2-1, with D tentatively TRBD2 (5 bases). Trimming shortened V by 8 bases and J by 8 bases, and 25 bases separated the two germline ends. Germline V gene lookup returns CDR1 MNHEY and CDR2 SMNVEV (reference sequence). The CDR3 length is 16 residues. The CDR3 DNA reads TGTGCCAGCGCCATCCACCCCCGGGGTAGCTTCGATGAGCAGTTCTTC. Translated: CASAIHPRGSFDEQFF.

The rearrangement uses TRBV19 and TRBJ1-6; 8 bases are a match to TRBD1. Losses at the gene ends were 7 bases for V and 4 bases for J; bases not matched to a gene: 6. This CDR3 is built from 15 residues. Germline assignment: CDR1 LNHDA and CDR2 SQIVND (reference sequence). The CDR3 is CASKGQAQYNSPLHF. The CDR3 region has the DNA TGTGCCAGTAAGGGACAGGCCCAATATAATTCACCCCTCCACTTT.

The chain is built from TRBV6-5 and TRBJ2-1, with D possibly matching TRBD2 (7 bases). The CDR3 is 16 residues long. Looked up from germline, CDR1 is MNHEY and CDR2 is SVGAGI. V dropped 2 bases and J dropped 8 bases, with 19 bases sitting between them. In DNA form, the CDR3 reads TGTGCCAGCAGTTACGGTGGGGGGGCTAGGATGGATGAGCAGTTCTTC. It encodes CASSYGGGARMDEQFF.

This clone is a singleton in its sample. The genes are TRBV3-1 (or the pseudogene TRBV3-2) and TRBJ2-5, with 7 bases matching TRBD1. This CDR3 contains 15 residues. The V gene end was trimmed by 4 bases and the J gene end by 5 bases; junction bases not matched to a gene: 10. From germline, CDR1 is LGHDT and CDR2 YNNKEL (reference sequence). CDR3 DNA: TGTGCCAGCAGCCTACAGACAGGGCGGCGGGAGACCCAGTACTTC. Translating it yields CASSLQTGRRETQYF.

This chain connects TRBV6-6 to TRBJ1-1; the D is unclear. V was cut by 6 bases and J by 5 bases, with 16 bases left in between. The germline gives CDR1 MNHNY, CDR2 SVGAGI (reference sequence). CDR3 length: 14 amino acids. The CDR3 sequence: CASSQTSVETEAFF. The CDR3 coding sequence is TGTGCCAGCAGCCAGACGTCGGTGGAGACTGAAGCTTTCTTT.

This clone occurred a few times. The chain employs TRBV5-5 and TRBJ2-5, with TRBD2 as a possible D gene (5 bases). V was pared by 5 bases and J by 5 bases, with 13 bases between. Germline CDR1 and CDR2: SGHKS and YYEKEE (reference sequence). The CDR3 is 13 amino acids. CDR3: CASRSGIRETQYF. The CDR3 region has the DNA TGTGCCAGCAGGTCGGGGATCCGGGAGACCCAGTACTTC.

This chain uses TRBV11-2 with TRBJ2-5; 8 bases are a match to TRBD1. The V and J ends lost 4 bases and 2 bases, in that order; junction bases with no gene match: 3. The CDR3 is 14 residues long. Germline V lookup: CDR1 SGHAT, CDR2 FQNNGV. The CDR3 is CASSWGQVQETQYF. As DNA, the CDR3 is TGTGCCAGCAGCTGGGGACAGGTGCAAGAGACCCAGTACTTC.

CDR3 DNA: TGTGCCAGCAGATTTATTGAGAGCGGGGTTTCCTACGAGCAGTACTTC. Translating gives CASRFIESGVSYEQYF. The chain couples TRBV11-2 to TRBJ2-7; TRBD2 agrees at 7 bases. The germline gives CDR1 SGHAT, CDR2 FQNNGV. Losses at the gene ends were 6 bases for V and 1 base for J; bases not matched to a gene: 12. The CDR3 extends over 16 amino acids.

The genes are TRBV4-2 and TRBJ2-7; TRBD2 agrees at 8 bases. Losses at the gene ends were 1 base for V and 7 bases for J; bases not matched to a gene: 9. The length of the CDR3 is 15 residues. Germline lookup yields CDR1 LGHNA and CDR2 YNFKEQ. The CDR3 nucleotides read TGTGCCAGCAGCCAAGGCACCATAGCGGGGTTAGAGCAGTACTTC. This gives the protein CASSQGTIAGLEQYF.

The V call is TRBV24-1, the J call TRBJ2-3; 7 bases are a match to TRBD2. CDR1 KGHDR and CDR2 SFDVKD come from the germline V gene. CDR3 size: 20 residues. Trimming took 0 bases from V and 5 from J; bases not matched to a gene: 19. The CDR3 nucleotides read TGTGCCACCAGTGATTTGCGAGTTCAGCGGGACGGGCTTTTGGGAGATACGCAGTATTTT. It translates to CATSDLRVQRDGLLGDTQYF.

The chain links TRBV28 to TRBJ2-1; 8 nucleotides match TRBD1. The J segment lost 7 bases and the V segment lost 10 bases, leaving 6 bases of the junction unmatched. The CDR3 extends over 12 amino acids. Germline V CDR1 and CDR2: MDHEN, SYDVKM. CDR3 sequence: CATRTGLNEQFF. CDR3 in DNA: TGTGCCACCCGGACAGGGTTGAATGAGCAGTTCTTC.

The chain uses TRBV6-4 and TRBJ2-5, with unresolved D. There are 17 residues in the CDR3. Germline CDR1 reads MRHNA; CDR2 reads SNTAGT. V lost 5 bases, J lost 0 bases, and 19 bases lay in between. The CDR3 coding sequence is TGTGCCAGCAGTTTTCCCCGAGGCACTTCGCACCAAGAGACCCAGTACTTC. It encodes CASSFPRGTSHQETQYF.

The rearrangement uses TRBV19 and TRBJ1-2; possibly TRBD1 for D (5 bases). Between the trimmed V and J ends, which lost 6 bases and 3 bases, there was a span of 26 bases. The CDR3 sequence is 18 residues long. Per germline, CDR1 LNHDA and CDR2 SQIVND (reference sequence). The CDR3 spells CASSSPGTFPVGDYGYTF. CDR3 in DNA: TGTGCCAGTAGCTCCCCCGGGACTTTCCCGGTTGGGGACTATGGCTACACCTTC. Complete variable domain (other parts from reference TRBV19 and TRBJ1-2): DGGITQSPKYLFRKEGQNVTLSCEQNLNHDAMYWYRQDPGQGLRLIYYSQIVNDFQKGDIAEGYSVSREKKESFPLTVTSAQKNPTAFYLCASSSPGTFPVGDYGYTFGSGTRLTVV.

CDR3 in DNA: TGTGCCAGCAGCCGGAGGCCCGGCACAGATACGCAGTATTTT. It is translated as CASSRRPGTDTQYF. The V call is TRBV5-5, the J call TRBJ2-3; TRBD2 is a possible D gene (5 bases). This CDR3 is built from 14 residues. From germline, CDR1 is SGHKS and CDR2 YYEKEE (reference sequence). V lost 4 bases, J lost 1 base, and 10 bases lay in between.